This T cell receptor beta chain was profiled in a study of long-term antiretroviral therapy in people with HIV. Study-level findings and limits: CDR3 lengths in HIV samples spanned a narrower range than controls.

The CDR3 length is 13 residues. Trimming shortened V by 7 bases and J by 3 bases, and 11 bases separated the two germline ends. As regards this clone: Its cognate antigen is unknown.

Investigators performed immunoSEQ version v3.0 at survey level. Clones were read by immunoSEQ multiplex PCR, and TCRdb kept only the in-frame ones, dropping some. The top ten clones hold 6% to 7% of a sample with 29,000 or so clones, over 90% of them seen once. Each donor provided at least one pre-ART PBMC sample and at least two post-ART PBMC samples. J is TRBJ1-5 and V is TRBV5-3; D is undetermined. TRBV5-3 is placed among ORFs of uncertain function. The sequencing used unsorted PBMCs, collected almost 6.6 years after starting antiretroviral therapy. This sequence was found in a woman aged 40 to 55 with HIV. The CDR3 loop is CARFWGSNQPQHF. For the CDR3, the DNA is TGTGCCAGATTCTGGGGTTCCAATCAGCCCCAGCATTTT.